The 19 T cell receptor beta chains given below trace back to one sample, sequenced in a study of shared clonotypes between healthy human individuals. Measured with immunoSEQ multiplex PCR; TCRdb has only the in-frame clones, and not every one. Of 650,000 to 800,000 clones listed, 92% are singletons. Naive-designated CD8 cells lacked CD45RO, were positively enriched for CCR7, and omitted terminally differentiated effector memory CD45RA+ cells. What was sequenced was naive CD8+ T cells sorted from blood. These receptor sequences come from a young man in good health.

CDR3 amino acids: CASSEWPRDRGWKPQHF. Written as DNA, the CDR3 is TGTGCCAGCAGTGAATGGCCCCGGGACAGGGGATGGAAGCCCCAGCATTTT. The rearrangement uses TRBV6-1 and TRBJ1-5; 10 nucleotides agree with TRBD1. CDR3 length: 17 amino acids. Germline CDR1 MNHNS, CDR2 SASEGT. The J segment lost 8 bases and the V segment lost 2 bases, leaving 12 bases of the junction unmatched.

The chain links TRBV9 to TRBJ2-1; 7 bases fit TRBD2. The germline V gene encodes CDR1 SGDLS and CDR2 YYNGEE. J was trimmed by 7 bases and V by 1 base; bases with no gene match: 14. This CDR3 is built from 17 residues. The CDR3 here is CASSVWSQGAGINEQFF. As DNA, the CDR3 is TGTGCCAGCAGCGTATGGTCCCAAGGAGCGGGGATAAATGAGCAGTTCTTC.

This chain uses TRBV10-3 with TRBJ2-3; D unclear. V was cut by 4 bases and J by 5 bases, with 10 bases left in between. Germline V gene sequence: CDR1 ENHRY, CDR2 SYGVKD. The CDR3 contains 13 residues. CDR3 sequence reads: CAISADVGDTQYF. As DNA, the CDR3 is TGTGCCATCAGTGCGGACGTCGGAGATACGCAGTATTTT.

As regards this clone: The sample holds other DNA sequences that translate to the same CDR3. The CDR3 sequence: CASSLGQKNTEAFF. The DNA for the CDR3 is TGTGCCAGCAGTTTAGGGCAGAAGAACACTGAAGCTTTCTTT. The rearrangement joins TRBV27 to TRBJ1-1; D ambiguous. With 2 bases removed from V and 1 base from J, the gap between germline ends came to 8 bases. CDR1 and CDR2 (germline): MNHEY, SMNVEV (reference sequence). This CDR3 region has 14 residues.

The chain is built from TRBV19 and TRBJ1-5, with a possible D match to TRBD1 (5 bases). Germline CDR1 and CDR2: LNHDA and SQIVND (reference sequence). The CDR3 sequence is 15 residues long. The V and J ends lost 7 bases and 7 bases respectively, with 20 bases between them. CDR3 loop: CASTSAGPQVQPQHF. CDR3 nucleotides: TGTGCCAGTACTTCCGCAGGGCCCCAAGTCCAGCCCCAGCATTTT. Filled out from reference TRBV19 and TRBJ1-5, the complete variable domain reads DGGITQSPKYLFRKEGQNVTLSCEQNLNHDAMYWYRQDPGQGLRLIYYSQIVNDFQKGDIAEGYSVSREKKESFPLTVTSAQKNPTAFYLCASTSAGPQVQPQHFGDGTRLSIL.

The rearrangement joins TRBV6-1 to TRBJ1-4, with 7 nucleotides matching TRBD1. Unmatched junction bases numbered 6, after V lost 7 bases and J lost 4 bases. Germline assignment: CDR1 MNHNS and CDR2 SASEGT. The CDR3 has 14 amino acids. CDR3 nucleotides: TGTGCCAGCATCCCCGGGGACAGTAATGAAAAACTGTTTTTT. It translates to CASIPGDSNEKLFF.

V usage is TRBV2 and J usage is TRBJ2-5, with D perhaps TRBD2 (5 bases). This CDR3 region has 14 residues. The ends were cut back, 0 bases at V and 4 bases at J, with 9 bases in the middle. Germline V gene lookup returns CDR1 SNHLY and CDR2 FYNNEI. In nucleotides, the CDR3 is TGTGCCAGCAGTGAAGCGCTTGGGAGAGAGACCCAGTACTTC. Translated, it gives CASSEALGRETQYF.

The V call is TRBV18, the J call TRBJ1-1; TRBD1 agrees at 9 bases. V gave up 3 bases and J gave up 0 bases; unmatched junction bases: 5. The CDR3 spans 16 residues. Germline V CDR1 and CDR2: KGHSH, LQKENI. This chain's CDR3 is CASSPDRGIMNTEAFF. The DNA for the CDR3 is TGTGCCAGCTCACCCGACAGGGGGATCATGAACACTGAAGCTTTCTTT.

The chain is built from TRBV7-2 and TRBJ2-7, with unresolved D. The length of the CDR3 is 14 residues. V was shortened by 2 bases and J by 6 bases, with 14 bases between the two germline ends. The germline gives CDR1 SGHTA, CDR2 FQGNSA. The CDR3 protein is CASSLPELRFEQYF. The CDR3 coding sequence is TGTGCCAGCAGCTTACCGGAACTAAGGTTCGAGCAGTACTTC.

The chain is built from TRBV7-9 and TRBJ2-5, with 13 positions matching TRBD2. The DNA matches TRBJ2-7 better at its end, which makes the J call doubtful. Germline loops: CDR1 SEHNR, CDR2 FQNEAQ (reference sequence). The CDR3 totals 15 residues. CDR3 amino acids: CASSPRTSGSYEQYF. In DNA form, the CDR3 reads TGTGCCAGCAGCCCCCGGACTAGCGGGAGCTACGAGCAGTACTTC.

This clone was counted a single time. The rearrangement joins TRBV19 to TRBJ1-4; the D is unclear. The ends were cut back, 10 bases at V and 4 bases at J, with 16 bases in the middle. Per the germline V gene, CDR1 is LNHDA and CDR2 is SQIVND (reference sequence). This CDR3 has 14 residues. The CDR3 region has the DNA TGTGCCACGTCAAGGCGGAGTTTTAATGAAAAACTGTTTTTT. As protein: CATSRRSFNEKLFF.

This chain joins TRBV2 and TRBJ2-1; D is unclear. V was pared by 3 bases and J by 2 bases, with 11 bases between. The CDR3 loop spans 15 amino acids. Germline loops: CDR1 SNHLY, CDR2 FYNNEI. The chain's CDR3 is CASSDEEQPYNEQFF. The DNA for the CDR3 is TGTGCCAGCAGTGATGAAGAACAACCCTACAATGAGCAGTTCTTC.

The chain has TRBV9 and TRBJ2-1; the D is unclear. Germline V CDR1 and CDR2: SGDLS, YYNGEE. Trimming pared 4 bases from V and 7 bases from J, leaving 18 bases between. This CDR3 has 15 amino acids. The CDR3 spells CASSPYRTEGNEQFF. The CDR3 DNA reads as TGTGCCAGCAGCCCCTATAGGACGGAAGGTAATGAGCAGTTCTTC.

V and J are TRBV4-2 and TRBJ2-7; either TRBD1 or TRBD2 may fit D (5 bases each). V lost 3 bases and J 2 bases, leaving 17 bases between the germline ends. The CDR3 contains 16 residues. CDR1 and CDR2 from the germline V gene are LGHNA and YNFKEQ. The chain's CDR3 is CASSQWASRGTYEQYF. The CDR3 nucleotides are TGTGCCAGCAGCCAGTGGGCCTCTCGGGGCACCTACGAGCAGTACTTC.

V is TRBV6-5 and J is TRBJ2-5; D remains ambiguous. Germline V gene sequence: CDR1 MNHEY, CDR2 SVGAGI. V lost 4 bases and J 5 bases, leaving 20 bases between the germline ends. This CDR3 comprises 16 residues. This CDR3 is CASSSKATGRSETQYF. DNA of the CDR3: TGTGCCAGCAGTTCCAAAGCAACGGGCAGGAGCGAGACCCAGTACTTC.

This CDR3 reads CASSEEWTGGNEQYF. Written as DNA, the CDR3 is TGTGCCAGCAGTGAAGAGTGGACAGGGGGCAACGAGCAGTACTTC. This chain links TRBV6-1 with TRBJ2-7; 11 bases align to TRBD1. V shed 1 base and J 5 bases; nucleotides not matched to a gene: 4. The CDR3 sequence is 15 residues long. The germline V gene encodes CDR1 MNHNS and CDR2 SASEGT.

Notes on this clone: The same CDR3 can be traced to other DNA sequences in this sample. V is TRBV6-5 and J is TRBJ2-7; D gene ambiguous. This CDR3 comprises 12 residues. From germline, CDR1 is MNHEY and CDR2 SVGAGI. Trimming took off 6 bases at V and 0 bases at J, with 6 bases between the two ends. CDR3 DNA sequence: TGTGCCAGCAGAGGCATCTCCTACGAGCAGTACTTC. Translation: CASRGISYEQYF.

The gene calls are TRBV28 and TRBJ1-5; the match to TRBD1 covers 11 bases. CDR3 length: 17 amino acids. V lost 6 bases and J lost 8; bases outside the gene matches: 15. Per germline, CDR1 MDHEN and CDR2 SYDVKM. The CDR3 reads CASSQPGQGVTTKPQHF. The CDR3 coding sequence is TGTGCCAGCAGCCAACCGGGACAGGGGGTTACAACGAAGCCCCAGCATTTT.

V gene TRBV5-1 combines with J gene TRBJ2-7; D is undetermined. The CDR3 length is 14 residues. CDR1 and CDR2 (germline): SGHRS, YFSETQ. V was shortened by 0 bases and J by 5 bases, with 12 bases between the two germline ends. CDR3 amino acids: CASSLEPGPHEQYF. In DNA form, the CDR3 reads TGCGCCAGCAGCTTGGAGCCAGGCCCTCACGAGCAGTACTTC. The variable domain in full, completed from reference TRBV5-1 and TRBJ2-7, reads KAGVTQTPRYLIKTRGQQVTLSCSPISGHRSVSWYQQTPGQGLQFLFEYFSETQRNKGNFPGRFSGRQFSNSRSEMNVSTLELGDSALYLCASSLEPGPHEQYFGPGTRLTVT.